The entry below describes one T cell receptor (beta chain). Data came from immunoSEQ multiplex PCR; TCRdb stores just in-frame clones and leaves some out. This table has about 3,400 clones, 60% to 75% appearing once. This specimen comes from a study of immune evolution from preneoplasia to lung adenocarcinoma. Material: FFPE lung adenocarcinoma in situ tissue. This sequence was found in a person aged 60-79 years with lung adenocarcinoma.

CDR3 nucleotides: TGTGCCAGCAGTGAAAGGGGGGCTAAGACGAACACTGAAGCTTTCTTT. It encodes CASSERGAKTNTEAFF. This chain connects TRBV6-1 to TRBJ1-1; possibly TRBD1 for D (6 bases). Looked up from germline, CDR1 is MNHNS and CDR2 is SASEGT. The CDR3 totals 16 residues. Trimming took off 2 bases at V and 1 base at J, with 14 bases between the two ends.